These T cell receptor beta chains were read from a single sample in a study of cytomegalovirus exposure and HLA in healthy donors. The method was immunoSEQ multiplex PCR; TCRdb's version includes in-frame clones alone and lacks a portion of them. The profile shows about 180,000 clones, around 80% of them singletons. The specimen was PBMCs. These receptors were taken from a girl aged 10-17 years in good health and CMV-seropositive. Both conserved end residues are trimmed from each CDR3. The D gene is left open where the match is weak.

V gene	J gene	D gene	CDR3 protein
TRBV4-2	TRBJ2-1	NA	ASSVYGRYNEQF
TRBV11-1	TRBJ2-7	NA	ASSLFLSSYEQY
TRBV7-3	TRBJ1-1	NA	ASSLSGQMNTEAF
TRBV7-2	TRBJ2-1	TRBD2	ASSLARGLAEYNEQF
TRBV4-2	TRBJ2-1	NA	ASSQDPAYNEQF
TRBV27	TRBJ2-7	NA	ASRFGQSSYEQY
TRBV5-4	TRBJ1-1	NA	ASSLASGPEAF
TRBV5-6	TRBJ2-3	NA	ASSLELEGTDTQY
TRBV30	TRBJ2-1	NA	AWSAYNEQF
TRBV6-1	TRBJ2-5	NA	ASSESWTAGGETQY
TRBV4-3	TRBJ2-1	TRBD2	ASSHPTSGGYNEQF
TRBV11-2	TRBJ1-3	TRBD1	ASSLRGLGNTIY
TRBV7-9	TRBJ1-4	TRBD1	ASSLTGTGGTNEKLF
TRBV6-1	TRBJ2-7	TRBD2	ASSEVFGREGPPYEQY
TRBV6-5	TRBJ2-1	TRBD2	ASSYSGSGDEQF
TRBV5-1	TRBJ2-5	NA	ASSLAGSQETQY
TRBV7-9	TRBJ2-1	TRBD1	ASITVPGQGYNEQF
TRBV6-6	TRBJ1-2	NA	ASSRNGDSYT
TRBV7-9	TRBJ2-7	NA	ASSMGGRDRVSPYEQY
TRBV29-1	TRBJ1-2	TRBD1	SVEETGSYGYT
TRBV2	TRBJ2-5	TRBD1	ASSYSTGQETQY
TRBV4-1	TRBJ1-3	NA	ASSAGLLATTPGSGNTIY
TRBV2	TRBJ1-5	NA	ASSTTAGKPQH
TRBV27	TRBJ2-7	TRBD2	ASGLAGGPYEQY
TRBV4-1	TRBJ1-3	TRBD1	ASSQGGQGQLRNTIY
TRBV27	TRBJ1-2	NA	ATAAGSGGYT
TRBV2	TRBJ2-1	NA	ASSATGYYNEQF
TRBV11-2	TRBJ2-7	TRBD2	ASSLGTSGNYEQY
TRBV6-1	TRBJ2-2	NA	ASSESRGGPGELF
TRBV7-5	TRBJ2-4	NA	VRSRFGTGEAKNIQY
TRBV27	TRBJ2-7	NA	ASRVVGAYEQY
TRBV5-8	TRBJ2-7	TRBD2	ASSGLSSGKFSYEQY
TRBV18	TRBJ2-1	TRBD2	ASSPGTSGNEQF
TRBV4-2	TRBJ2-5	NA	ASSQESSRETQY
TRBV15	TRBJ1-2	NA	ATSRDRGSYGYT
TRBV7-6	TRBJ2-1	TRBD2	ASSQRTSGRVTYNEQF
TRBV6-1	TRBJ1-1	TRBD1	ASRQGAMNTEAF
TRBV5-4	TRBJ1-3	NA	ASSLAVSGGNTIY
TRBV27	TRBJ1-4	TRBD1	ASTGQGDEKLF
TRBV30	TRBJ1-1	TRBD1	AWTPDRAGGAF
TRBV10-3	TRBJ2-1	TRBD2	AISESPLLAGGYSYNEQF
TRBV18	TRBJ2-1	TRBD1	ASSPVGQGINEQF
TRBV5-6	TRBJ1-2	TRBD1	ASRHTDRESGYT
TRBV5-1	TRBJ2-7	TRBD1	ASSSWTGAYEQY
TRBV25-1	TRBJ1-1	NA	ASSEFVRGDYTEAF
TRBV29-1	TRBJ2-7	NA	SVESPHTYEQY
TRBV5-6	TRBJ2-7	TRBD2	ASSTGLAGVREQY
TRBV7-9	TRBJ2-1	TRBD2	ASSGSGLAGGPDEQF
TRBV25-1	TRBJ2-1	TRBD1	ASSERGTGGDEQF